The T cell receptor (beta chain) under discussion was sequenced for a study of CD8+ T cells in alopecia areata. Study-wide results and limits: Compared with mice, patients displayed less clear TCR sharing, possibly for HLA-related reasons. Sequences from scalp samples also cover resident alphabeta T cells of normal skin. The study found higher clonality in lesional than normal scalp, especially in alopecia totalis/universalis.

Turning to this clone: Its antigen is not identified.

The authors sorted CD4+ and CD8+ T cells from PBMCs. cDNA serving as the sequencing template came from extracted, reverse transcribed RNA. The method was immunoSEQ multiplex PCR; TCRdb's version includes in-frame clones alone and lacks a portion of them. The repertoire includes roughly 100,000 clones, approximately 52% of them detected once, and 8% to 10% sits in the top ten. Trimming pared 5 bases from V and 4 bases from J, leaving 15 bases between. Germline V gene sequence: CDR1 SGHTA, CDR2 FQGNSA. CDR3 length: 16 residues. The sequenced sample was CD4+ T cells sorted from blood. This receptor was identified in a human donor in good health. The V gene is TRBV7-2, the J gene TRBJ1-6, with a tentative D call TRBD1 (6 bases). CDR3: CASSKGPTGYNSPLHF. The DNA for the CDR3 is TGTGCCAGCAGCAAGGGTCCGACAGGTTATAATTCACCCCTCCACTTT.